One sample yielded the 17 T cell receptor beta chains listed below, sequenced in a study of T cell repertoires in cytomegalovirus infection. Via MiXCR, TCRdb re-called the reads, giving one row per CDR3 protein. The sample has around 740,000 distinct CDR3 sequences; roughly a third are singletons. Material: PBMCs. These TCRs come from a human donor in good health (CMV status not recorded). Some clones in this sample may be carry-over from other donors' samples.

The V gene is TRBV20-1, the J gene TRBJ1-2; no reliable D call. V was cut by 6 bases and J by 4 bases, with 18 bases left in between. Per the germline V gene, CDR1 is DFQATT and CDR2 is SNEGSKA (reference sequence). The CDR3 has 14 amino acids. The CDR3: CSAPRREGAYGYTF. The CDR3 DNA is TGCAGTGCCCCAAGGCGAGAGGGTGCCTATGGCTACACCTTC.

This clonotype showed up many times. The gene calls are TRBV6-5 and TRBJ1-1; no clear D gene. Germline V CDR1 and CDR2: MNHEY, SVGAGI. The CDR3 length is 14 residues. V shed 6 bases and J shed 1 base, with 12 bases lying between them. CDR3 sequence: CASSYRTGNTEAFF. CDR3 bases: TGTGCCAGCAGCTATCGGACGGGGAACACTGAAGCTTTCTTT.

Notes on this clonotype: The junction does not match germline at one end; this may be a read error. The V gene is TRBV7-8, the J gene TRBJ1-5; no firm D call. This CDR3 region has 17 residues. Germline values: CDR1 SGHVS, CDR2 FQNEAQ. The CDR3 is CASSLARPRYSNPPQHF. The CDR3 bases are TGTGCCAGCAGCTTAGCCCGCCCCAGATATAGCAATCCGCCCCAGCATTTT.

A few counts support this clonotype. V is TRBV6-5 and J is TRBJ1-6; no clear D gene. The CDR3 is made up of 14 amino acids. Germline loops: CDR1 MNHEY, CDR2 SVGAGI. The V gene lost 0 bases and the J gene lost 3 bases, with 3 bases spanning the gap. In DNA, the CDR3 is TGTGCCAGCAGTTACTCCGGCTATAATTCACCCCTCCACTTT. Protein: CASSYSGYNSPLHF.

This chain links TRBV12-3 or TRBV12-4 with TRBJ2-2, with TRBD1 as a possible D gene (7 bases). This CDR3 comprises 14 residues. Trimming stripped 11 bases from V and 4 bases from J, with 17 bases between. CDR3 nucleotide sequence: TGTGCCCCCTCCGGAGGGGGCGGCACCGGGGAGCTGTTTTTT. This translates into CAPSGGGGTGELFF.

This clonotype was detected only a few times. The V call is TRBV11-3, the J call TRBJ2-3, with a tentative D call TRBD2 (6 bases). The CDR3 sequence is 15 residues long. V was cut by 5 bases and J by 2 bases, with 14 bases left in between. Germline V gene data show CDR1 as SGHNT and CDR2 as YENEEA. This chain's CDR3 is CASSPVGGDTDTQYF. CDR3 bases: TGTGCCAGCAGCCCGGTCGGGGGTGACACAGATACGCAGTATTTT.

A few counts support this clonotype. The chain carries TRBV7-2 and TRBJ2-1; 12 bases fit TRBD2. Germline CDR1 is SGHTA and CDR2 is FQGNSA. V trimming: 1 base; J trimming: 6 bases; junction bases outside the gene matches: 7. CDR3 length: 17 amino acids. DNA of the CDR3: TGTGCCAGCAGCTTAGAGTTGGCTAGCGGGAGGGCCAATGAGCAGTTCTTC. Protein product: CASSLELASGRANEQFF. Filled out from reference TRBV7-2 and TRBJ2-1, the complete variable domain reads GAGVSQSPSNKVTEKGKDVELRCDPISGHTALYWYRQSLGQGLEFLIYFQGNSAPDKSGLPSDRFSAERTGGSVSTLTIQRTQQEDSAVYLCASSLELASGRANEQFFGPGTRLTVL.

The sample holds many counts of this clonotype. The V and J genes are TRBV7-8 and TRBJ2-3, with TRBD2 identical over 7 bases. V trimming: 0 bases; J trimming: 5 bases; junction bases outside the gene matches: 11. Germline CDR1 reads SGHVS; CDR2 reads FQNEAQ. This CDR3 is built from 17 residues. The CDR3: CASSLAPQRGLRDTQYF. The CDR3 nucleotides are TGTGCCAGCAGCTTAGCTCCCCAGCGGGGTTTGCGAGATACGCAGTATTTT.

J is TRBJ2-5 and V is TRBV18; D gene ambiguous. Germline V lookup: CDR1 KGHSH, CDR2 LQKENI. The CDR3 totals 14 residues. The germline V and J ends were trimmed by 2 bases and 4 bases, with 11 bases remaining between them. The CDR3 sequence is CASSPSWTSETQYF. As DNA, the CDR3 is TGTGCCAGCTCACCAAGTTGGACCTCAGAGACCCAGTACTTC.

This chain joins TRBV6-5 and TRBJ1-1; the D gene is possibly TRBD1 (6 bases). The CDR3 runs to 14 residues. Germline loops: CDR1 MNHEY, CDR2 SVGAGI. With 0 bases removed from V and 7 bases from J, the gap between germline ends came to 12 bases. The CDR3 spells CASSYSGGAIEAFF. CDR3 DNA: TGTGCCAGCAGTTACTCAGGGGGGGCGATTGAAGCTTTCTTT.

The genes are TRBV7-2 and TRBJ2-5; TRBD2 matches 9 bases. CDR3 length: 13 amino acids. Germline lookup yields CDR1 SGHTA and CDR2 FQGNSA. V lost 5 bases to trimming and J lost 4 bases; unmatched junction nucleotides: 2. CDR3 loop: CASSKLAGETQYF. The CDR3, as DNA: TGTGCCAGCAGCAAACTAGCGGGAGAGACCCAGTACTTC. The variable domain in full, completed from reference TRBV7-2 and TRBJ2-5, reads GAGVSQSPSNKVTEKGKDVELRCDPISGHTALYWYRQSLGQGLEFLIYFQGNSAPDKSGLPSDRFSAERTGGSVSTLTIQRTQQEDSAVYLCASSKLAGETQYFGPGTRLLVL.

The chain recombines TRBV11-3 with TRBJ2-3, with 10 bases lining up with TRBD2. This CDR3 has 16 amino acids. Germline V gene sequence: CDR1 SGHNT, CDR2 YENEEA. After removal of 3 bases from V and 6 bases from J, the junction contained 9 bases not matched to a gene. The CDR3 DNA reads TGTGCCAGCAGCTTGGGATCCGGGACTAGCGTCGATACGCAGTATTTT. Its protein product is CASSLGSGTSVDTQYF. The whole variable domain, filled in from reference TRBV11-3 and TRBJ2-3, reads EAGVVQSPRYKIIEKKQPVAFWCNPISGHNTLYWYLQNLGQGPELLIRYENEEAVDDSQLPKDRFSAERLKGVDSTLKIQPAELGDSAVYLCASSLGSGTSVDTQYFGPGTRLTVL.

This rearrangement joins TRBV20-1 to TRBJ2-1; D is perhaps TRBD1 or TRBD2 (5 bases each). This CDR3 contains 16 residues. The ends were cut back, 5 bases at V and 2 bases at J, with 19 bases in the middle. CDR1 is DFQATT and CDR2 is SNEGSKA in the germline V gene (reference sequence). The CDR3 DNA is TGCAGTGCTGGCGGTGGGACGGCGGGCCCCTACAATGAGCAGTTCTTC. It codes for CSAGGGTAGPYNEQFF.

With regard to this clonotype: The junction departs from germline at one end; a sequencing error may be responsible. The chain couples TRBV7-9 to TRBJ2-1, with TRBD1 matching over 8 bases. CDR3 length equals 14 residues. Germline lookup yields CDR1 SEHNR and CDR2 FQNEAQ (reference sequence). The CDR3: CASRRPDRVNDQFF. Here the CDR3 DNA reads TGTGCCAGCAGACGGCCGGACAGGGTGAATGATCAGTTCTTC. Using reference TRBV7-9 and TRBJ2-1 for the parts outside the CDR3, the full variable domain is DTGVSQNPRHKITKRGQNVTFRCDPISEHNRLYWYRQTLGQGPEFLTYFQNEAQLEKSRLLSDRFSAERPKGSFSTLEIQRTEQGDSAMYLCASRRPDRVNDQFFGPGTRLTVL.

There are a few counts of this clonotype. The chain joins TRBV12-5 to TRBJ1-1, with D unclear. The CDR3 sequence is 13 residues long. The germline gives CDR1 LGHNT, CDR2 FRNRAP. Deletions cut 5 bases from V and 3 bases from J, with 10 bases between. The CDR3 here is CASGTDGDTEAFF. The CDR3 DNA is TGTGCTAGTGGTACGGACGGGGACACTGAAGCTTTCTTT.

This sequence joins TRBV28 and TRBJ2-3; 14 bases are shared with TRBD2. Trimming at V came to 5 bases and at J to 6 bases, leaving 4 bases not matched to a gene. The CDR3 is 15 residues long. Looked up from germline, CDR1 is MDHEN and CDR2 is SYDVKM. This chain's CDR3 is CASSRTSGRLDTQYF. CDR3 sequence (DNA): TGTGCCAGCAGTCGGACTAGCGGGAGGCTGGATACGCAGTATTTT.

This clonotype was picked up many times. The V call is TRBV6-1, the J call TRBJ2-5, with TRBD2 identical over 14 bases. Germline V lookup: CDR1 MNHNS, CDR2 SASEGT. The CDR3 contains 15 residues. With V trimmed by 4 bases and J by 2 bases, 0 bases remained unmatched. CDR3 bases: TGTGCCAGCAGTGGACTAGCGGGGGGGCAAGAGACCCAGTACTTC. Encoded protein: CASSGLAGGQETQYF.